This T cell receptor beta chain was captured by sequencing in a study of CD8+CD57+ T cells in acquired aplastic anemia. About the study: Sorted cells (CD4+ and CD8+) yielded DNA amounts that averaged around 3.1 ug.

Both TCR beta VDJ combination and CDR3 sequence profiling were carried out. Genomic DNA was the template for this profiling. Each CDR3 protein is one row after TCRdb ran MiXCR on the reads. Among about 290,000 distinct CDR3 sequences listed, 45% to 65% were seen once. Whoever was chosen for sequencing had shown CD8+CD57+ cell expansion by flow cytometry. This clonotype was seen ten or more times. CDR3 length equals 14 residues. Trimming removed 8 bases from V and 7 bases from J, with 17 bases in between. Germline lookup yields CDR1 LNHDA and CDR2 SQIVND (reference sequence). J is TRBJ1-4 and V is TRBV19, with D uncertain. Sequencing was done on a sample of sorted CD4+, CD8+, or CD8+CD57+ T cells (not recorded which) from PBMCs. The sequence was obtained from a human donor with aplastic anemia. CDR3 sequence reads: CASWAQTTAEKLFF. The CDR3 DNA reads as TGTGCCAGTTGGGCCCAGACCACGGCTGAAAAACTGTTTTTT.